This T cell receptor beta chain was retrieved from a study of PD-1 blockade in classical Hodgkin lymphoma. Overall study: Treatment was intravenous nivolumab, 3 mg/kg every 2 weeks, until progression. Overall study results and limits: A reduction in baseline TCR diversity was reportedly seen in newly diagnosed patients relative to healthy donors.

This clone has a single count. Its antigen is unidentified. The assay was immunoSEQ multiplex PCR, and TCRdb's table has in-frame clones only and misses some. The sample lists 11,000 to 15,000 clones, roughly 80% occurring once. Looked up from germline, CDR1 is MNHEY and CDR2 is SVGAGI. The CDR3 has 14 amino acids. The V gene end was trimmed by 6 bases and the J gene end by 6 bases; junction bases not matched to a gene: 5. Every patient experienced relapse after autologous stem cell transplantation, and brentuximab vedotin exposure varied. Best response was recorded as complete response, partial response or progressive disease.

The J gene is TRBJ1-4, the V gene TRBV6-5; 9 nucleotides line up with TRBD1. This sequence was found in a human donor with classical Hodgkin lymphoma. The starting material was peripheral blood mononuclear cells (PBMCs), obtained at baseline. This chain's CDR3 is CASRYRDRDEKLFF. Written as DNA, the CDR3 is TGTGCCAGCAGGTACCGGGACAGGGATGAAAAACTGTTTTTT.